Listed below are T cell receptor beta chains from one sample, sequenced in a study of blood T cell repertoires in COVID-19. Sequenced by immunoSEQ multiplex PCR; TCRdb stores in-frame clones only, minus some. The sample contains about 210,000 clones, about 81% of which appear only once. What was sequenced was peripheral blood. These receptor sequences come from a woman between 65 and 79 years old with COVID-19, enrolled during active disease. Both conserved end residues are part of each CDR3. The order of the fields is V gene, J gene, CDR3 protein.

TRBV4-3	TRBJ2-7	CASSQVKGANLGYEQYF
TRBV6-6	TRBJ1-1	CASSSKDGVLNTEAFF
TRBV5-8	TRBJ2-7	CASSLRRQGKASYEQYF
TRBV5-4	TRBJ2-2	CASSDASGRATGELFF
TRBV7-2	TRBJ1-5	CASSLAGQLNQPQHF
TRBV28	TRBJ1-2	CASSLSGTGAHYGYTF
TRBV6-5	TRBJ1-2	CASSLQGKHNYGYTF
TRBV2	TRBJ2-1	CASNNYNEQFF
TRBV6-5	TRBJ1-1	CASSYDGGLGEAFF
TRBV7-2	TRBJ2-1	CASSLTWANYNEQFF
TRBV24-1	TRBJ1-2	CATSDSGGLVYTF
TRBV6-2/TRBV6-3	TRBJ2-7	CASSYSPGARYEQYF
TRBV18	TRBJ1-1	CASSSRTLNTEAFF
TRBV9	TRBJ1-2	CASSVGWGVGYGYTF
TRBV19	TRBJ1-2	CASNTPQDRGRFGYTF